Below are 7 T cell receptor beta chains sequenced from a single sample in a study of human T cells and chemical hapten exposure. Stated time point: healthy volunteer bleed at 2 weeks. Unfractionated whole blood yielded the extracted total RNA. TCRdb used MiXCR to reprocess the RACE reads, holding one entry per CDR3 protein. The table shows roughly 120,000 distinct CDR3 sequences, with around 8.2% occurring only once. The specimen was whole blood. The source is a male donor in good health. Some clones in this sample may be carry-over from other donors' samples.

The chain combines TRBV13 with TRBJ1-6, with D maybe TRBD1 (6 bases). The V gene lost 0 bases and the J gene lost 7 bases, with 13 bases spanning the gap. CDR1 is PRHDT, CDR2 FYEKMQ, per germline (reference sequence). The CDR3 is 16 residues long. CDR3 loop: CASSLGAGAQNSPLHF. The CDR3 nucleotides are TGTGCCAGCAGCTTAGGCGCGGGGGCGCAGAATTCACCCCTCCACTTT.

This clonotype was seen a few times. The rearrangement joins TRBV12-3 or TRBV12-4 to TRBJ2-1, with 12 bases lining up with TRBD2. The V segment lost 1 base and the J segment 7 bases; nucleotides outside the gene matches: 8. The CDR3 is 17 residues long. The CDR3 sequence: CASSLVLGLAGGNEQFF. The CDR3 region has the DNA TGTGCCAGCAGTTTAGTTCTCGGCCTAGCGGGAGGGAATGAGCAGTTCTTC.

Here the CDR3 reads CASSSGTGAYTEAFF. DNA for the CDR3: TGTGCCAGCAGTTCCGGGACAGGGGCGTACACTGAAGCTTTCTTT. This chain links TRBV12-3 or TRBV12-4 with TRBJ1-1; 10 bases map to TRBD1. V lost 4 bases and J lost 3; bases outside the gene matches: 5. This CDR3 contains 15 residues.

The chain uses TRBV19 and TRBJ2-5; D unresolved. The ends were cut back, 1 base at V and 2 bases at J, with 17 bases in the middle. This CDR3 has 17 residues. Germline V gene sequence: CDR1 LNHDA, CDR2 SQIVND (reference sequence). The CDR3 region has the DNA TGTGCCAGTAGTATAGGGCGGATCCGAACCACTCAAGAGACCCAGTACTTC. This encodes CASSIGRIRTTQETQYF.

This clonotype was counted ten times or more. J is TRBJ1-1 and V is TRBV14, with D unresolved. Trimming left V 1 base short and J 11 bases short, with 11 bases between. This CDR3 comprises 12 residues. Germline CDR1 reads SGHDN; CDR2 reads FVKESK. In DNA form, the CDR3 reads TGTGCCAGCAGCCAAGGTCAGGTGGGGGCTTTCTTT. It yields the protein CASSQGQVGAFF.

This clonotype was seen many times. The gene calls are TRBV4-1 and TRBJ1-3; perhaps TRBD1 as D (5 bases). Trimming removed 0 bases at V and 2 bases at J, with 8 bases between. The CDR3 runs 15 residues. Germline V gives CDR1 MGHRA, CDR2 YSYEKL. The CDR3 sequence is CASSQDPGAGNTIYF. CDR3 DNA sequence: TGCGCCAGCAGCCAAGATCCGGGGGCTGGAAACACCATATATTTT.

A few counts support this clonotype. The rearrangement uses TRBV5-4 and TRBJ2-2; 12 positions agree with TRBD1. The germline gives CDR1 SGHNT, CDR2 YYREEE (reference sequence). The CDR3 loop spans 16 amino acids. V trimming: 3 bases; J trimming: 5 bases; junction bases outside the gene matches: 5. The CDR3 here is CASSSRDRGQTGELFF. The CDR3 bases are TGTGCCAGCAGCTCCCGGGACAGGGGGCAAACCGGGGAGCTGTTTTTT. Supplemented by reference TRBV5-4 and TRBJ2-2, the full variable domain reads ETGVTQSPTHLIKTRGQQVTLRCSSQSGHNTVSWYQQALGQGPQFIFQYYREEENGRGNFPPRFSGLQFPNYSSELNVNALELDDSALYLCASSSRDRGQTGELFFGEGSRLTVL.